This T cell receptor beta chain appears in the sequencing data of a study of shared clonotypes between healthy human individuals. As for the study in general: Participating donors consisted of a couple of women and a few men aged 18 to 49. Overall study results and limits: Naive CD4 clonotype sharing across several donors was around 5%.

Trimming removed 2 bases at V and 4 bases at J, with 12 bases between. Per germline, CDR1 LGHNT and CDR2 FRNRAP. The CDR3 runs 14 residues. On this clone: Its antigen is currently unknown.

The assay was immunoSEQ multiplex PCR, and TCRdb's table has in-frame clones only and misses some. The sample records nearly 1 million clones, 60% to 85% being singletons. Specimen: memory CD4+ T cells sorted from blood. Described subset: CD45RA-negative fraction. The chain is built from TRBV12-5 and TRBJ2-7; D is ambiguous. The receptor's source is a young man in good health. CDR3 loop: CASGLIAGQYEQYF. The CDR3, as DNA: TGTGCTAGTGGTTTGATAGCAGGTCAATACGAGCAGTACTTC.